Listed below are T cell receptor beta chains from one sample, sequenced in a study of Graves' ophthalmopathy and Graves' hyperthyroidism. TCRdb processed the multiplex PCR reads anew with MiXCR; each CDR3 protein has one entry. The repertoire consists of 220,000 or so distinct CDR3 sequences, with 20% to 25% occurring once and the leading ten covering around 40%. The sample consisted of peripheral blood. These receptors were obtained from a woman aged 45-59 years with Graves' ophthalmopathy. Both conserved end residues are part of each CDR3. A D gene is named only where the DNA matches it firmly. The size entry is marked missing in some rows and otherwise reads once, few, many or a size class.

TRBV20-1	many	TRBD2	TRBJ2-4	CSAELAGGENIQYF	TGCAGTGCCGAACTAGCGGGAGGCGAAAACATTCAGTACTTC
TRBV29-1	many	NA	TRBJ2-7	CSAESGASYEQYF	TGCAGCGCTGAATCCGGTGCGTCCTACGAGCAGTACTTC
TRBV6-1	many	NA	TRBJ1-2	CASNMGGYTF	TGTGCCAGCAACATGGGAGGCTACACCTTC
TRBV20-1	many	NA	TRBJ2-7	CSAQLDAMNYEQYF	TGCAGTGCGCAACTAGACGCGATGAACTACGAGCAGTACTTC
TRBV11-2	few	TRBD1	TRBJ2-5	CASSPNWDRQETQYF	TGTGCCAGCAGCCCCAATTGGGACAGGCAAGAGACCCAGTACTTC
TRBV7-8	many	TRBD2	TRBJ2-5	CASKRGGPETQYF	TGTGCCAGCAAACGGGGGGGGCCGGAGACCCAGTACTTC
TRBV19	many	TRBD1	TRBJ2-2	CASSARQGTTGELFF	TGTGCCAGTAGTGCCAGACAGGGCACCACCGGGGAGCTGTTTTTT
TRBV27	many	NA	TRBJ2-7	CASKSRGNSYEQYF	TGTGCCAGCAAATCCCGGGGGAACTCCTACGAGCAGTACTTC
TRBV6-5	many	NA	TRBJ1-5	CASRGDNQPQHF	TGTGCCAGCAGGGGTGATAATCAGCCCCAGCATTTT
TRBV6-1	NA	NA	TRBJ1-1	CASSEKGDWVSEAFF	TGTGCCAGCAGTGAAAAGGGAGATTGGGTCTCTGAAGCTTTCTTT
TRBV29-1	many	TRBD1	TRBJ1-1	CSVVEGAEAFF	TGCAGCGTTGTGGAGGGGGCAGAAGCTTTCTTT
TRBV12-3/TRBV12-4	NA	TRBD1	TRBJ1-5	CASSFSTGPQPQHF	TGTGCCAGCAGTTTCTCGACAGGGCCTCAGCCCCAGCATTTT
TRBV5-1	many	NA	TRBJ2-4	CASSLDSPSQNIQYF	TGCGCCAGCAGCTTGGACAGCCCGAGCCAAAACATTCAGTACTTC
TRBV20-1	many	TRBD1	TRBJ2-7	CSASLRQGRGEQYF	TGCAGTGCTAGTCTCCGACAGGGAAGAGGCGAGCAGTACTTC
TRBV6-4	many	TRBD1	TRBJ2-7	CASSDGTGGARIYEQYF	TGTGCCAGCAGTGACGGGACAGGGGGCGCGAGAATCTACGAGCAGTACTTC
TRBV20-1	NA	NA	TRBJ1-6	CSARDLGGSPLHF	TGCAGTGCTAGAGATCTGGGGGGTTCACCCCTCCACTTT
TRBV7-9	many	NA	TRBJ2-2	CASSLSSGELFF	TGTGCCAGCAGCCTTAGTAGCGGGGAGCTGTTTTTT
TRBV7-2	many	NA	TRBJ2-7	CASSFGGTGFDEQYF	TGTGCCAGCAGCTTTGGAGGCACAGGATTCGACGAGCAGTACTTC
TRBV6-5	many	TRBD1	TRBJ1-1	CASSNRGSTEAFF	TGTGCCAGCAGTAACAGGGGGAGTACTGAAGCTTTCTTT
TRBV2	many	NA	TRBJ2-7	CASSVSLNGEQYF	TGTGCCAGCAGTGTTAGTCTGAACGGCGAGCAGTACTTC
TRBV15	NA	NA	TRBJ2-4	CATSRERGFGIQYF	TGTGCCACCAGCAGAGAGAGAGGGTTTGGCATTCAGTACTTC
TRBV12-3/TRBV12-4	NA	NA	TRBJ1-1	CASSPFSENTEAFF	TGTGCCAGCAGTCCGTTTAGCGAGAACACTGAAGCTTTCTTT
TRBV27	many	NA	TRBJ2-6	CASSSAHAGANVLTF	TGTGCCAGCAGTTCCGCCCATGCTGGGGCCAACGTCCTGACTTTC
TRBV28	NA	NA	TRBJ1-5	CASTLDSNQPQHF	TGTGCCAGCACTCTGGATAGCAATCAGCCCCAGCATTTT
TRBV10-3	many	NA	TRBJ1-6	CAISESIGGNSPLHF	TGTGCCATCAGTGAGTCGATCGGGGGTAATTCACCCCTCCACTTT
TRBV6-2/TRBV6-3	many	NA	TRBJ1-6	CASSTPWQGNSPLHF	TGTGCCAGCAGTACCCCGTGGCAGGGCAATTCACCCCTCCACTTT
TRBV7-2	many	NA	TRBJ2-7	CASSLALRRSNYEQYF	TGTGCCAGCAGCTTAGCCCTCCGTCGGAGTAACTACGAGCAGTACTTC
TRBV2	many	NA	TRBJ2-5	CATHLETQYF	TGTGCCACTCATCTTGAGACCCAGTACTTC